This T cell receptor beta chain was sequenced in a study of T cell repertoires in ileal Crohn's disease. Whole-study results and caveats: Mucosal expansions were suggested to be mainly CD8 T cells.

This CDR3 comprises 13 residues. Trimming at V came to 7 bases and at J to 4 bases, leaving 4 bases not matched to a gene. Germline V gene data show CDR1 as LNHDA and CDR2 as SQIVND (reference sequence). Generated by immunoSEQ multiplex PCR, the TCRdb table keeps only in-frame clones and is missing some. Of some 60,000 clones listed, 85% to 90% were seen once; the top ten hold about 2.1%. This sample's time point: neoterminal ileum biopsy at postoperative endoscopy, about 6 months after surgery. Details on this clone: Its antigen is not identified.

The TCR was taken from an adult with Crohn's disease. V usage is TRBV19 and J usage is TRBJ1-2; 9 bases are shared with TRBD1. Sequences were obtained from ileal tissue. CDR3 residues: CASNEGQGYGYTF. DNA for the CDR3: TGTGCCAGTAATGAGGGACAGGGCTATGGCTACACCTTC.